This T cell receptor beta chain was captured in a study of shared clonotypes between healthy human individuals. Study findings and constraints: Of the naive CD4 clonotypes, roughly 5.2% were shared across a few donors.

The repertoire was sequenced with immunoSEQ multiplex PCR; TCRdb's copy has only in-frame clones and lacks some. This sample has over a million clones, with 95% to 97% found just once. Donors, healthy HIV-negative adults, lacked recent acute infections or vaccinations. Trimming took 6 bases from V and 2 from J, leaving 10 bases between them. Germline-derived CDR1 and CDR2 are ENHRY and SYGVKD. This CDR3 has 14 amino acids. As regards this clone: Antigen unknown.

Material: naive CD4+ T cells sorted from blood. The subset is: CD45RA+ positively selected. The genes are TRBV10-3 and TRBJ1-4; a possible D gene is TRBD1 (5 bases). The receptor's source is a man aged 30 to 39 in good health. In nucleotides, the CDR3 is TGTGCCATCAGCGCGGGACCCACTAATGAAAAACTGTTTTTT. Translating it yields CAISAGPTNEKLFF.